A single sample is the source of the 22 T cell receptor beta chains below, sequenced in a study of regulatory T cells in long-lasting Graves disease. Sample time point: persistent/refractory GD, antithyroid drugs over 5 years with positive TRAb. The TCR library was prepared using RNA isolated from PBMCs. In building TCR beta libraries, iRepertoire HTBI primers were used together with Arm-PCR of CDR3 regions. TCRdb ran MiXCR on the multiplex PCR reads and lists one entry per CDR3 protein. The top ten clones hold roughly 30% of a sample with approximately 440,000 distinct CDR3 sequences, around 22% of them seen once. The source was peripheral blood mononuclear cells (PBMCs), collected when the disease was refractory, from a patient treated with antithyroid drugs. Every receptor here comes from a female donor with Graves disease.

This clonotype was detected many times. J is TRBJ2-5 and V is TRBV6-2 or TRBV6-3; D is unclear. V was pared by 5 bases and J by 7 bases, with 11 bases between. The CDR3 runs 12 residues. CDR1 and CDR2 from the germline V gene are MNHEY and SVGEGT. CDR3 region: CASSPVGGTQYF. The CDR3 DNA is TGTGCCAGCAGTCCAGTCGGCGGGACCCAGTACTTC.

The chain joins TRBV5-4 to TRBJ1-2, with 8 nucleotides matching TRBD1. Germline V gene lookup returns CDR1 SGHNT and CDR2 YYREEE (reference sequence). V lost 7 bases, J lost 7 bases, and 9 bases stayed unmatched. The CDR3 length is 13 residues. DNA for the CDR3: TGTGCCAGCGATAACCAGGGGGCCCGTGGCTACACCTTC. This encodes CASDNQGARGYTF.

About this clonotype itself: One end of the junction fails to match germline, which may point to a read error. The chain joins TRBV2 to TRBJ1-2; 9 positions agree with TRBD1. CDR1 is SNHLY and CDR2 is FYNNEI in the germline V gene. The CDR3 covers 15 residues. Written as DNA, the CDR3 is TGTGCCAGCAATGAAGAACAGGGGGCAAACTATGGCTACACCTTC. It specifies CASNEEQGANYGYTF.

The chain has TRBV6-1 and TRBJ2-1; no firm D call. The CDR3 is 11 amino acids. Germline lookup yields CDR1 MNHNS and CDR2 SASEGT. Trimming took 6 bases from V and 5 from J, leaving 5 bases between them. CDR3 in DNA: TGTGCCAGCAGAGTCCACAATGAGCAGTTCTTC. Protein sequence: CASRVHNEQFF.

The chain employs TRBV7-9 and TRBJ2-7; weak D call: TRBD2 (6 bases). Trimming took off 9 bases at V and 7 bases at J, with 10 bases between the two ends. Germline values: CDR1 SEHNR, CDR2 FQNEAQ (reference sequence). The length of the CDR3 is 10 residues. The CDR3 spells CARRGGEQYF. CDR3 nucleotide sequence: TGTGCCAGACGGGGAGGAGAGCAGTACTTC.

This chain connects TRBV12-3 or TRBV12-4 to TRBJ1-2; 9 positions agree with TRBD1. The CDR3 totals 15 residues. Trimming cost V 6 bases and J 6 bases; bases outside gene matches: 11. The CDR3 nucleotides read TGTGCCAGCAGGAGGAACAGGGGGCTATGGGATGGCTACACCTTC. Encoded protein: CASRRNRGLWDGYTF.

V gene TRBV24-1 combines with J gene TRBJ1-6; D gene ambiguous. Germline V gene data show CDR1 as KGHDR and CDR2 as SFDVKD. V dropped 9 bases and J dropped 8 bases, with 7 bases sitting between them. The CDR3 has 11 amino acids. The DNA of the CDR3 is TGTGCCACCTCCGGACATTCACCCCTCCACTTT. Translating gives CATSGHSPLHF.

Only a few counts were recorded for this clonotype. The chain recombines TRBV20-1 with TRBJ2-7; 8 nucleotides line up with TRBD2. This CDR3 contains 15 residues. The germline CDR1 and CDR2 sequences are DFQATT and SNEGSKA (reference sequence). Trimming took 0 bases from V and 3 from J; bases not matched to a gene: 7. The CDR3 region has the DNA TGCAGTGCTAGAGATCCTACTAGCGGCCTCTACGAGCAGTACTTC. Residues: CSARDPTSGLYEQYF.

This clonotype was detected only a few times. The rearrangement joins TRBV7-8 to TRBJ1-2; TRBD1 might be the D (6 bases). This CDR3 contains 17 residues. Germline loops: CDR1 SGHVS, CDR2 FQNEAQ. V lost 5 bases and J 5 bases, leaving 24 bases between the germline ends. The CDR3 is CASSLGTFSKLGYGYTF. In DNA, the CDR3 is TGTGCCAGCAGCCTAGGGACATTCTCTAAACTGGGGTATGGCTACACCTTC.

This clonotype was observed a handful of times. The J gene is TRBJ1-1, the V gene TRBV7-2; D remains ambiguous. The length of the CDR3 is 14 residues. Trimming pared 8 bases from V and 2 bases from J, leaving 15 bases between. Per germline, CDR1 SGHTA and CDR2 FQGNSA. DNA for the CDR3: TGTGCCAGCGGAGCCGGGCTCTTTAACACTGAAGCTTTCTTT. This translates into CASGAGLFNTEAFF. The entire variable domain, with the rest obtained from reference TRBV7-2 and TRBJ1-1, is as follows: GAGVSQSPSNKVTEKGKDVELRCDPISGHTALYWYRQSLGQGLEFLIYFQGNSAPDKSGLPSDRFSAERTGGSVSTLTIQRTQQEDSAVYLCASGAGLFNTEAFFGQGTRLTVV.

This clonotype was seen only a few times. This rearrangement joins TRBV12-3 or TRBV12-4 to TRBJ2-7, with D possibly TRBD1 on 6 matching bases. This CDR3 comprises 13 residues. V lost 5 bases, J lost 2 bases, and 10 bases lay in between. In nucleotides, the CDR3 is TGTGCCAGCAGTCGTGAGGGGGCCTACGAGCAGTACTTC. Its translation: CASSREGAYEQYF.

This clonotype showed up just a few times. The J gene is TRBJ1-1, the V gene TRBV11-1, with 7 nucleotides matching TRBD1. The junction had 13 bases not matched to a gene; V was cut back by 6 bases and J by 6 bases. The CDR3 contains 15 residues. CDR1 and CDR2 from the germline V gene are SGHAT and FQDESV (reference sequence). Here the CDR3 DNA reads TGTGCCAGCAGTCGTAACAGGGGACCGTCCGCTGAAGCTTTCTTT. Amino acids: CASSRNRGPSAEAFF. The variable domain in full, completed from reference TRBV11-1 and TRBJ1-1, reads EAEVAQSPRYKITEKSQAVAFWCDPISGHATLYWYRQILGQGPELLVQFQDESVVDDSQLPKDRFSAERLKGVDSTLKIQPAELGDSAMYLCASSRNRGPSAEAFFGQGTRLTVV.

The chain combines TRBV10-2 with TRBJ1-1, with TRBD1 identical over 9 bases. The CDR3 has 16 amino acids. J gave up 4 bases and V 2 bases, and 8 bases lay outside the gene matches. CDR1 and CDR2 (germline): WSHSY, SAAADI. The CDR3 DNA is TGCGCCAGCAGTGAGGGTCCCGGGACAGGGACCACTGAAGCTTTCTTT. Translating gives CASSEGPGTGTTEAFF.

This clonotype was recorded many times. The V gene is TRBV2, the J gene TRBJ1-6, with D maybe TRBD1 (6 bases). Germline values: CDR1 SNHLY, CDR2 FYNNEI. The length of the CDR3 is 15 residues. The V gene lost 6 bases and the J gene lost 7 bases, with 16 bases spanning the gap. In DNA form, the CDR3 reads TGTGCCAGCAGGGCAACAGGGCTGTTAAATTCACCCCTCCACTTT. Amino acid sequence: CASRATGLLNSPLHF.

This clonotype was seen ten or more times. The genes are TRBV28 and TRBJ2-2; 10 positions match TRBD2. CDR1 and CDR2 from the germline V gene are MDHEN and SYDVKM. V lost 7 bases to trimming and J lost 1 base; unmatched junction nucleotides: 3. The CDR3 contains 15 residues. The CDR3 nucleotides are TGTGCCAGCAATAGCGGGAGGCGGAACACCGGGGAGCTGTTTTTT. Amino acid sequence: CASNSGRRNTGELFF.

The chain joins TRBV19 to TRBJ1-1; D not certain. V lost 1 base and J 6 bases, leaving 6 bases between the germline ends. The CDR3 totals 12 residues. Per the germline V gene, CDR1 is LNHDA and CDR2 is SQIVND (reference sequence). This chain's CDR3 is CASSIVDAEAFF. CDR3 DNA: TGTGCCAGTAGTATAGTGGACGCTGAAGCTTTCTTT.

This clonotype has at least ten counts. The rearrangement uses TRBV29-1 and TRBJ1-5; D is unclear. This CDR3 comprises 13 residues. Between the trimmed V and J ends, which lost 4 bases and 1 base, there was a span of 8 bases. The germline CDR1 and CDR2 sequences are SQVTM and ANQGSEA. CDR3 loop: CSVADLSNQPQHF. The DNA of the CDR3 is TGCAGCGTTGCCGACTTAAGCAATCAGCCCCAGCATTTT.

The CDR3: CASSYSGSYYEQYF. As DNA, the CDR3 is TGTGCCAGCAGTTACTCCGGCAGTTACTACGAGCAGTACTTC. The chain recombines TRBV6-9 with TRBJ2-7; D is uncertain. Trimming took off 3 bases at V and 3 bases at J, with 12 bases between the two ends. This CDR3 has 14 amino acids. CDR1 is MNHGY, CDR2 SVAAGI, per germline.

The V call is TRBV7-2, the J call TRBJ2-3; maybe TRBD1 (5 bases). The V gene lost 0 bases and the J gene lost 2 bases, with 12 bases spanning the gap. This CDR3 is built from 16 residues. The V gene's germline CDR1 is SGHTA and CDR2 FQGNSA. Here the CDR3 reads CASSLAPGYLTDTQYF. DNA of the CDR3: TGTGCCAGCAGCTTAGCGCCAGGGTACCTCACAGATACGCAGTATTTT.

This clonotype was seen more than once but under ten times. V and J are TRBV28 and TRBJ1-3, with D unclear. The CDR3 totals 17 residues. Germline V gene lookup returns CDR1 MDHEN and CDR2 SYDVKM. V was clipped by 1 base and J by 4 bases, with 17 bases between them. The CDR3, as DNA: TGTGCCAGCAGTTTATTTCGGGGAATGTTGGCAGGAAACACCATATATTTT. Protein sequence: CASSLFRGMLAGNTIYF.

The chain is built from TRBV30 and TRBJ2-7; 9 nucleotides align to TRBD1. This CDR3 is 14 amino acids long. Germline V gene lookup returns CDR1 GTSNPN and CDR2 SVGIG (reference sequence). J was trimmed by 5 bases and V by 3 bases; bases with no gene match: 8. CDR3 nucleotides: TGTGCCTGGAGGAAGGACAGGGGTTCCCACGAGCAGTACTTC. This sequence encodes CAWRKDRGSHEQYF.

The sample holds many counts of this clonotype. V is TRBV6-2 or TRBV6-3 and J is TRBJ2-5; a weak D match, TRBD1 (6 bases). CDR1 MNHEY and CDR2 SVGEGT come from the germline V gene. Trimming shortened V by 4 bases and J by 7 bases, and 16 bases separated the two germline ends. CDR3 length: 14 residues. The CDR3 bases are TGTGCCAGCAGTTCCCCGGACAGAGAGGGGACCCAGTACTTC. Translation: CASSSPDREGTQYF.